Following are 29 T cell receptor beta chains from one sample sequenced in a study of T cells in Graves' hyperthyroidism and ophthalmopathy. RNA transcripts gave rise to amplified TCR beta CDR3 regions. HTBI primers were used for first-round RT-PCR of the TCR CDR3. TCRdb redid the calling of the multiplex PCR reads with MiXCR, one entry per CDR3 protein. Of some 440,000 distinct CDR3 sequences detected, 15% to 18% appear once; the ten largest clones hold roughly 7.4%. The sequenced sample was blood. The receptors stem from a woman aged 18-29 years with Graves' hyperthyroidism.

This clonotype came up many times. The gene calls are TRBV11-2 and TRBJ2-7; no definite D call. The V end lost 4 bases, the J end lost 3 bases, and 7 bases lay between the germline ends. Looked up from germline, CDR1 is SGHAT and CDR2 is FQNNGV. This CDR3 contains 12 residues. CDR3 residues: CASSSTFYEQYF. In DNA, the CDR3 is TGTGCCAGCAGCTCGACTTTCTACGAGCAGTACTTC.

This clonotype was observed at least ten times. The chain combines TRBV2 with TRBJ2-7; TRBD1 agrees at 7 bases. This CDR3 spans 11 amino acids. Trimming removed 8 bases from V and 3 bases from J; junction bases left unmatched: 1. Germline values: CDR1 SNHLY, CDR2 FYNNEI. The CDR3 loop reads CASGQVYEQYF. The CDR3, as DNA: TGTGCCAGCGGACAGGTCTACGAGCAGTACTTC.

The chain employs TRBV18 and TRBJ2-2; 12 positions agree with TRBD1. J lost 4 bases, V lost 6 bases, and 12 bases had no gene match. Germline V lookup: CDR1 KGHSH, CDR2 LQKENI. There are 18 residues in the CDR3. The CDR3 nucleotides read TGTGCCAGCTCGAGCCGGGACAGGGGGCACCAATCCACCGGGGAGCTGTTTTTT. Translation: CASSSRDRGHQSTGELFF.

This clonotype came up a few times. This rearrangement joins TRBV5-1 to TRBJ1-2; D remains unclear. From germline, CDR1 is SGHRS and CDR2 YFSETQ. The CDR3 is 15 amino acids. V gave up 0 bases and J gave up 3 bases, with 12 bases separating them. The CDR3 DNA reads as TGCGCCAGCAGCTTGGGAGGAGAAGCTGACTATGGCTACACCTTC. Protein product: CASSLGGEADYGYTF. The full variable domain, with the rest looked up from reference TRBV5-1 and TRBJ1-2, is KAGVTQTPRYLIKTRGQQVTLSCSPISGHRSVSWYQQTPGQGLQFLFEYFSETQRNKGNFPGRFSGRQFSNSRSEMNVSTLELGDSALYLCASSLGGEADYGYTFGSGTRLTVV.

This clonotype has a count of ten or more. This sequence joins TRBV12-3 or TRBV12-4 and TRBJ1-1, with D maybe TRBD1 (5 bases). The CDR3 is 12 amino acids. V was pared by 2 bases and J by 6 bases, with 7 bases between. The CDR3 loop is CASSLRGPEAFF. CDR3 coding DNA: TGTGCCAGCAGTTTAAGGGGCCCTGAAGCTTTCTTT.

This clonotype was detected many times. The chain links TRBV6-1 to TRBJ2-5, with D tentatively TRBD2 (6 bases). Trimming removed 6 bases from V and 1 base from J, with 12 bases in between. Germline V lookup: CDR1 MNHNS, CDR2 SASEGT. This CDR3 region has 14 residues. CDR3 residues: CASSIGGFQETQYF. In DNA form, the CDR3 reads TGTGCCAGCAGCATTGGGGGGTTCCAAGAGACCCAGTACTTC.

In this sample, this clonotype turned up many times. The chain has TRBV27 and TRBJ2-2, with 9 bases aligning to TRBD2. V gave up 4 bases and J gave up 3 bases; unmatched junction bases: 6. CDR1 and CDR2 (germline): MNHEY, SMNVEV (reference sequence). The CDR3 covers 16 residues. The CDR3 sequence is CASSSREGQDTGELFF. CDR3 nucleotides: TGTGCCAGCAGTTCGCGGGAGGGCCAAGACACCGGGGAGCTGTTTTTT.

Comments on this clonotype: This may be a read error, as it is one base from a much larger clone. The chain joins TRBV30 to TRBJ2-5; perhaps TRBD2 as D (6 bases). The V end was cut by 8 bases, the J end by 12 bases, with 10 bases between. The germline CDR1 and CDR2 sequences are GTSNPN and SVGIG (reference sequence). This CDR3 has 8 residues. In DNA, the CDR3 is TGTGCCCGGGAGCGGAAGTACTTC. It codes for CARERKYF.

This clonotype was counted a few times. The chain joins TRBV27 to TRBJ1-2, with 8 positions matching TRBD1. This CDR3 has 15 amino acids. V trimming: 5 bases; J trimming: 7 bases; junction bases outside the gene matches: 12. Germline assignment: CDR1 MNHEY and CDR2 SMNVEV (reference sequence). This chain's CDR3 is CASSTGGSSLAGYTF. The CDR3, as DNA: TGTGCCAGCAGTACAGGGGGGTCCTCACTCGCTGGCTACACCTTC.

The rearrangement uses TRBV11-3 and TRBJ2-7; 8 bases are a match to TRBD1. The germline V gene encodes CDR1 SGHNT and CDR2 YENEEA. Germline trimming cut 5 bases from V and 6 bases from J; bases unmatched to any gene: 9. The CDR3 spans 14 residues. The CDR3 sequence is CASSLTGEAVEQYF. CDR3 in DNA: TGTGCCAGCAGCCTGACAGGGGAAGCGGTCGAGCAGTACTTC.

This clonotype was recorded many times. The chain uses TRBV5-1 and TRBJ2-3; D is unresolved. The V end lost 2 bases, the J end lost 2 bases, and 15 bases lay between the germline ends. This CDR3 has 16 amino acids. CDR1 is SGHRS, CDR2 YFSETQ, per germline. The CDR3 bases are TGCGCCAGCAGCTTAACAACGGTCGTATCCACAGATACGCAGTATTTT. Its translation: CASSLTTVVSTDTQYF. The whole variable domain, filled in from reference TRBV5-1 and TRBJ2-3, reads KAGVTQTPRYLIKTRGQQVTLSCSPISGHRSVSWYQQTPGQGLQFLFEYFSETQRNKGNFPGRFSGRQFSNSRSEMNVSTLELGDSALYLCASSLTTVVSTDTQYFGPGTRLTVL.

This clonotype appeared many times. The genes are TRBV12-3 or TRBV12-4 and TRBJ1-2, with D possibly TRBD1 on 6 matching bases. V lost 5 bases and J 4 bases, leaving 11 bases between the germline ends. This CDR3 spans 13 amino acids. The CDR3 region has the DNA TGTGCCAGCAGTCCGGGACACCGCTATGGCTACACCTTC. Translating it yields CASSPGHRYGYTF.

This clonotype was counted many times. The chain uses TRBV19 and TRBJ2-7; D not certain. CDR3 length: 14 amino acids. Between the trimmed V and J ends, which lost 6 bases and 0 bases, there was a span of 12 bases. CDR1 and CDR2 (germline): LNHDA, SQIVND (reference sequence). CDR3 DNA: TGTGCCAGTAGCCCTAGGATTGGCTCCTACGAGCAGTACTTC. Protein: CASSPRIGSYEQYF. The complete variable domain, with remaining parts taken from reference TRBV19 and TRBJ2-7, reads DGGITQSPKYLFRKEGQNVTLSCEQNLNHDAMYWYRQDPGQGLRLIYYSQIVNDFQKGDIAEGYSVSREKKESFPLTVTSAQKNPTAFYLCASSPRIGSYEQYFGPGTRLTVT.

This clonotype has more than one count but fewer than ten. The rearrangement links TRBV29-1 to TRBJ1-5, with 9 bases fitting TRBD1. The CDR3 covers 13 residues. With V trimmed by 6 bases and J by 4 bases, 4 bases remained unmatched. Germline lookup yields CDR1 SQVTM and CDR2 ANQGSEA. This CDR3 reads CSVRQGGNQPQHF. For the CDR3, the DNA is TGCAGCGTGCGACAGGGGGGAAATCAGCCCCAGCATTTT.

This clonotype was counted many times. This chain uses TRBV6-2 or TRBV6-3 with TRBJ2-4; TRBD2 matches 8 bases. J was trimmed by 0 bases and V by 2 bases; bases with no gene match: 6. The CDR3 is 17 residues long. Germline assignment: CDR1 MNHEY and CDR2 SVGEGT. The CDR3 is CASSYVGLGLAKNIQYF. In nucleotides, the CDR3 is TGTGCCAGCAGTTACGTGGGACTAGGTTTAGCCAAAAACATTCAGTACTTC.

This clonotype was counted at least ten times. The rearrangement links TRBV29-1 to TRBJ1-3; 7 bases are a match to TRBD1. After removal of 8 bases from V and 3 bases from J, the junction contained 10 bases not matched to a gene. CDR3 size: 14 residues. Germline V lookup: CDR1 SQVTM, CDR2 ANQGSEA. The CDR3 DNA reads TGCAGCCAGTTAGGGGGCCTCGGTGGAAACACCATATATTTT. Protein product: CSQLGGLGGNTIYF.

This clonotype was observed a few times. V is TRBV29-1 and J is TRBJ1-2; 9 bases line up with TRBD1. This CDR3 has 15 amino acids. Germline trimming cut 1 base from V and 0 bases from J; bases unmatched to any gene: 3. Germline lookup yields CDR1 SQVTM and CDR2 ANQGSEA. The CDR3 region is CSVEVRQGANYGYTF. CDR3 sequence (DNA): TGCAGCGTTGAAGTTAGACAGGGGGCTAACTATGGCTACACCTTC.

This clonotype was seen ten or more times. This sequence joins TRBV19 and TRBJ1-5; no clear D gene. The germline gives CDR1 LNHDA, CDR2 SQIVND (reference sequence). This CDR3 is built from 15 residues. Trimming cost V 6 bases and J 4 bases, with 16 bases left between them. DNA of the CDR3: TGTGCCAGTAGGGCTCTATTGGGTAGGAATCAGCCCCAGCATTTT. Its protein product is CASRALLGRNQPQHF.

In this sample, this clonotype turned up many times. The chain combines TRBV30 with TRBJ1-4, with D uncertain. Trimming left V 0 bases short and J 11 bases short, with 10 bases between. Germline V gene lookup returns CDR1 GTSNPN and CDR2 SVGIG (reference sequence). CDR3 length equals 12 residues. The CDR3 spells CAWSVPHGKLFF. CDR3 in DNA: TGTGCCTGGAGTGTACCCCACGGGAAACTGTTTTTT. The full variable domain, rest sourced from reference TRBV30 and TRBJ1-4, is SQTIHQWPATLVQPVGSPLSLECTVEGTSNPNLYWYRQAAGRGLQLLFYSVGIGQISSEVPQNLSASRPQDRQFILSSKKLLLSDSGFYLCAWSVPHGKLFFGSGTQLSVL.

This clonotype has at least ten counts. The chain employs TRBV20-1 and TRBJ2-7; TRBD2 aligns across 10 bases. From germline, CDR1 is DFQATT and CDR2 SNEGSKA (reference sequence). Germline trimming cut 0 bases from V and 6 bases from J; bases unmatched to any gene: 11. The CDR3 sequence is 16 residues long. CDR3 amino acids: CSARDLASGSQGEQYF. The CDR3 nucleotides are TGCAGTGCTAGAGATTTGGCTAGCGGGAGTCAGGGCGAGCAGTACTTC.

This clonotype was detected many times. The rearrangement joins TRBV11-2 to TRBJ2-3; D possibly corresponds to TRBD2 (5 bases). Trimming pared 0 bases from V and 1 base from J, leaving 11 bases between. CDR1 is SGHAT and CDR2 is FQNNGV in the germline V gene. This CDR3 region has 16 residues. The CDR3: CASSLDPRGGTDTQYF. The CDR3 DNA sequence: TGTGCCAGCAGCTTAGATCCCCGGGGAGGCACAGATACGCAGTATTTT.

This clonotype was seen many times. The chain has TRBV7-9 and TRBJ1-5, with D unresolved. The V end lost 3 bases, the J end lost 3 bases, and 9 bases lay between the germline ends. The germline V gene encodes CDR1 SEHNR and CDR2 FQNEAQ (reference sequence). The CDR3 sequence is 14 residues long. As DNA, the CDR3 is TGTGCCAGCAGCTTCACTGCCGACAATCAGCCCCAGCATTTT. This translates into CASSFTADNQPQHF.

This clonotype was seen repeatedly, ten times or more. J is TRBJ1-2 and V is TRBV27, with 12 bases lining up with TRBD1. J lost 8 bases, V lost 4 bases, and 5 bases had no gene match. This CDR3 has 14 amino acids. The germline V gene has CDR1 MNHEY and CDR2 SMNVEV (reference sequence). In DNA, the CDR3 is TGTGCCAGCAGTTCGGGACAGGGGGCCGGGGGCTACACCTTC. Translation gives CASSSGQGAGGYTF.

This clonotype was recorded many times. The rearrangement uses TRBV7-8 and TRBJ2-7; 10 bases agree with TRBD2. V was clipped by 5 bases and J by 1 base; unmatched bases: 8. The germline CDR1 and CDR2 sequences are SGHVS and FQNEAQ. The CDR3 runs to 16 residues. The CDR3 reads CASSPARTSGSYEQYF. In nucleotides, the CDR3 is TGTGCCAGCAGCCCGGCCAGGACTAGCGGATCCTACGAGCAGTACTTC. Combining the CDR3 with reference TRBV7-8 and TRBJ2-7 gives the whole variable domain GAGVSQSPRYKVAKRGQDVALRCDPISGHVSLFWYQQALGQGPEFLTYFQNEAQLDKSGLPSDRFFAERPEGSVSTLKIQRTQQEDSAVYLCASSPARTSGSYEQYFGPGTRLTVT.

There are many counts of this clonotype. CDR3 sequence (DNA): TGTGCCAGCAGTTACCCGCCGGGACACGGAGAGCAGTACTTC. Protein sequence: CASSYPPGHGEQYF. V is TRBV6-9 and J is TRBJ2-7; possibly TRBD1 for D (6 bases). The CDR3 contains 14 residues. V shed 3 bases and J shed 7 bases, with 16 bases lying between them. Germline CDR1 reads MNHGY; CDR2 reads SVAAGI.

This clonotype appeared many times. The chain employs TRBV7-6 and TRBJ1-5; no reliable D call. Trimming shortened V by 10 bases and J by 5 bases, and 18 bases separated the two germline ends. Germline values: CDR1 SGHVS, CDR2 FNYEAQ. The CDR3 totals 14 residues. CDR3 bases: TGTGCCACCTTCGGATGGGGTATAGATCAGCCCCAGCATTTT. It yields the protein CATFGWGIDQPQHF.

A remark on this clonotype: This may be a read error: a much more frequent sequence differs by one nucleotide. This rearrangement joins TRBV6-1 to TRBJ2-1; D tentatively fits TRBD1 or TRBD2 (5 bases each). CDR3 length: 15 residues. Germline V gives CDR1 MNHNS, CDR2 SASEGT. The germline V and J ends were trimmed by 5 bases and 2 bases, with 13 bases remaining between them. The CDR3 is CASSTGTATYNEQFF. CDR3 in DNA: TGTGCCAGCAGTACCGGGACCGCCACCTACAATGAGCAGTTCTTC.

This clonotype was seen a few times. The chain links TRBV4-1 to TRBJ2-5; D is unresolved. The germline gives CDR1 MGHRA, CDR2 YSYEKL. CDR3 length: 18 residues. Trimming shortened V by 4 bases and J by 1 base, and 22 bases separated the two germline ends. CDR3 loop: CASSRLWAPARVQETQYF. CDR3 nucleotide sequence: TGCGCCAGCAGCCGACTTTGGGCGCCCGCCCGGGTCCAAGAGACCCAGTACTTC.

At least ten counts were recorded for this clonotype. This rearrangement joins TRBV7-9 to TRBJ1-4; D gene ambiguous. Germline-derived CDR1 and CDR2 are SEHNR and FQNEAQ (reference sequence). V was shortened by 6 bases and J by 6 bases, with 14 bases between the two germline ends. CDR3 length: 14 amino acids. Here the CDR3 DNA reads TGTGCCAGCAGGAACTTCAGGAGAGATGAAAAACTGTTTTTT. It specifies CASRNFRRDEKLFF.